Below, 8 T cell receptor beta chains from the same sample are listed, as sequenced in a study of T cell changes during pregnancy in multiple sclerosis. Method: immunoSEQ multiplex PCR; TCRdb's copy keeps in-frame clones and lacks some. The top ten hold roughly 0.79% of the sample, which has over 85,000 clones, around nine tenths seen once. Here the sequenced sample was peripheral blood, taken in the second trimester of pregnancy. These receptors all come from a female donor in good health, enrolled as a control in a pregnancy study.

The V gene is TRBV7-6, the J gene TRBJ2-1, with unresolved D. V was cut by 4 bases and J by 0 bases, with 25 bases left in between. The length of the CDR3 is 20 residues. The V gene's germline CDR1 is SGHVS and CDR2 FNYEAQ. This CDR3 reads CASSSSERRVWRSSYNEQFF. As DNA, the CDR3 is TGTGCCAGCAGCTCGTCGGAGAGACGGGTTTGGCGAAGCTCCTACAATGAGCAGTTCTTC.

This clone was counted once. The rearrangement joins TRBV18 to TRBJ1-5; TRBD1 might be the D (6 bases). This CDR3 contains 14 residues. Deletions cut 4 bases from V and 3 bases from J, with 10 bases between. Germline loops: CDR1 KGHSH, CDR2 LQKENI. The CDR3, as DNA: TGTGCCAGCTCACTCGGGACAAACAATCAGCCCCAGCATTTT. Amino acid sequence: CASSLGTNNQPQHF. Together with reference TRBV18 and TRBJ1-5, the CDR3 gives the full variable domain: NAGVMQNPRHLVRRRGQEARLRCSPMKGHSHVYWYRQLPEEGLKFMVYLQKENIIDESGMPKERFSAEFPKEGPSILRIQQVVRGDSAAYFCASSLGTNNQPQHFGDGTRLSIL.

The chain couples TRBV2 to TRBJ2-1; D may be TRBD2 (6 bases). Germline V gene lookup returns CDR1 SNHLY and CDR2 FYNNEI. V lost 3 bases, J lost 2 bases, and 14 bases lay in between. The CDR3 is 16 amino acids. The DNA of the CDR3 is TGTGCCAGCAGTGAGTCTAGCGAGGTCGCCTACAATGAGCAGTTCTTC. Translated, it gives CASSESSEVAYNEQFF.

This sequence joins TRBV5-1 and TRBJ2-2, with 10 positions matching TRBD1. The trim removed 4 bases at V and 7 bases at J, leaving 7 bases unmatched. This CDR3 is 15 amino acids long. Germline values: CDR1 SGHRS, CDR2 YFSETQ. The CDR3 spells CASSLETGGIGELFF. In DNA form, the CDR3 reads TGCGCCAGCAGCCTGGAGACAGGGGGCATCGGGGAGCTGTTTTTT.

This chain uses TRBV15 with TRBJ1-5; D is unresolved. Trimming pared 4 bases from V and 2 bases from J, leaving 9 bases between. This CDR3 comprises 14 residues. The germline V gene encodes CDR1 LNHNV and CDR2 YYDKDF (reference sequence). The CDR3 loop is CATSTPRGNQPQHF. The CDR3 region has the DNA TGTGCCACCAGCACCCCCCGGGGCAATCAGCCCCAGCATTTT.

The chain joins TRBV10-3 to TRBJ1-2; 10 nucleotides match TRBD1. The CDR3 has 12 amino acids. V shed 9 bases and J 8 bases; nucleotides not matched to a gene: 6. CDR1 is ENHRY and CDR2 is SYGVKD in the germline V gene. The CDR3 reads CAMGTTGGGYTF. The CDR3 nucleotides are TGTGCCATGGGTACGACAGGGGGCGGCTACACCTTC.

This clone was picked up one time. The rearrangement joins TRBV5-1 to TRBJ1-3; weak D call: TRBD1 (6 bases). The CDR3 runs 17 residues. Germline V gene data show CDR1 as SGHRS and CDR2 as YFSETQ. Trimming shortened V by 3 bases and J by 0 bases, and 16 bases separated the two germline ends. CDR3 nucleotides: TGCGCCAGCAGCTCGGGGCAAGGGGGGGGCTCTGGAAACACCATATATTTT. Amino acid sequence: CASSSGQGGGSGNTIYF.

This chain joins TRBV6-1 and TRBJ1-5; a weak D match, TRBD1 (5 bases). Germline-derived CDR1 and CDR2 are MNHNS and SASEGT. This CDR3 contains 16 residues. Trimming removed 0 bases at V and 5 bases at J, with 14 bases between. The CDR3 DNA sequence: TGTGCCAGCAGTGAAGCTATAGGGGCAGGGTATCAGCCCCAGCATTTT. Its protein product is CASSEAIGAGYQPQHF.